This T cell receptor beta chain was found in a study of blood T cells in healthy people across ages. It was with a sample-barcoded 5' primer and a J-beta primer mix that a second PCR of about 6 to 11 cycles was run. TCRdb reanalysed the 5' RACE reads using MiXCR and keeps one entry per CDR3 protein. The sample yields over 750,000 distinct CDR3 sequences, 25% seen once. Study findings and constraints: When set beside aged donors, long-lived donors presented more naive CD4+ cells and higher diversity.

The individuals who served as donors were healthy Caucasians living in Russia, aged about 6 to 100. This clonotype was seen a few times. Its antigen is undetermined. V dropped 3 bases and J dropped 4; count of bases not matched to a gene: 7. Germline V lookup: CDR1 LGHDT, CDR2 YNNKEL (reference sequence). There are 15 residues in the CDR3. These data were likewise used in another study, on T cells of mothers and their children. That study adds: Nine systemically healthy Caucasian donors: three mothers, six children. Related and unrelated pairs show TCR recombination output that thymic selection shapes similarly.

The sample comprised blood. The source of this sequence is a boy aged 10-17 years in good health. This sequence joins TRBV3-1 and TRBJ1-1; 8 bases match TRBD1. In DNA form, the CDR3 reads TGTGCCAGCAGCCAGGCAGGGGGCGCTCCCACTGAAGCTTTCTTT. Protein product: CASSQAGGAPTEAFF.